These 25 T cell receptor beta chains were all obtained from the same sample, sequenced in a study of OX40 agonist ivuxolimab in advanced cancers. Generated by immunoSEQ multiplex PCR, the TCRdb table keeps only in-frame clones and is missing some. The sample consists of about 48,000 clones, approximately 90% of them appearing once. The material was CD4+ or CD8+ T cells sorted from blood, obtained in a trial of the OX40 agonist ivuxolimab. The source of these receptors is an adult with an advanced solid tumor such as melanoma, head and neck, liver or kidney cancer.

The chain carries TRBV19 and TRBJ2-3; D call uncertain. Looked up from germline, CDR1 is LNHDA and CDR2 is SQIVND (reference sequence). CDR3 size: 16 residues. V was shortened by 3 bases and J by 0 bases, with 13 bases between the two germline ends. This CDR3 reads CASSINLEGSTDTQYF. In nucleotides, the CDR3 is TGTGCCAGTAGTATCAATCTCGAAGGTAGCACAGATACGCAGTATTTT.

V gene TRBV5-6 combines with J gene TRBJ1-3, with D tentatively TRBD1 (6 bases). This CDR3 comprises 14 residues. In germline, CDR1 is SGHDT, CDR2 YYEEEE. Deletions cut 2 bases from V and 2 bases from J, with 8 bases between. In DNA, the CDR3 is TGTGCCAGCAGCTTAGGGGGGGCTGGAAACACCATATATTTT. Protein sequence: CASSLGGAGNTIYF.

This chain connects TRBV19 to TRBJ2-5; 12 bases are shared with TRBD2. Germline-derived CDR1 and CDR2 are LNHDA and SQIVND (reference sequence). The CDR3 loop spans 16 amino acids. The J segment lost 1 base and the V segment lost 2 bases, leaving 2 bases of the junction unmatched. CDR3 nucleotide sequence: TGTGCCAGTAGTATAACTAGCGGGGGGACCCAAGAGACCCAGTACTTC. Protein product: CASSITSGGTQETQYF.

This chain connects TRBV29-1 to TRBJ1-1, with 11 bases aligning to TRBD1. Germline CDR1 and CDR2: SQVTM and ANQGSEA. V dropped 1 base and J dropped 5; count of bases not matched to a gene: 3. CDR3 length: 14 amino acids. The CDR3 region has the DNA TGCAGCGTTGAAGGGACAGGGGGCCCTACTGAAGCTTTCTTT. Its translation: CSVEGTGGPTEAFF. Full variable domain (missing parts from reference TRBV29-1 and TRBJ1-1): SAVISQKPSRDICQRGTSLTIQCQVDSQVTMMFWYRQQPGQSLTLIATANQGSEATYESGFVIDKFPISRPNLTFSTLTVSNMSPEDSSIYLCSVEGTGGPTEAFFGQGTRLTVV.

This clone has just one count. The V and J genes are TRBV27 and TRBJ2-5, with D perhaps matching TRBD1 or TRBD2 (6 bases each). The V and J ends lost 7 bases and 5 bases respectively, with 14 bases between them. CDR1 is MNHEY, CDR2 SMNVEV, per germline (reference sequence). The CDR3 spans 13 residues. CDR3 coding DNA: TGTGCCAGCACCGCACTAGGGGGGGAGACCCAGTACTTC. Residues: CASTALGGETQYF.

The chain uses TRBV28 and TRBJ2-7; D tentatively fits TRBD1 or TRBD2 (7 bases each). The germline CDR1 and CDR2 sequences are MDHEN and SYDVKM. The V end was cut by 10 bases, the J end by 0 bases, with 25 bases between. This CDR3 has 17 residues. This chain's CDR3 is CATQGGSLTLISYEQYF. The CDR3 nucleotides read TGTGCCACCCAGGGGGGGAGTCTCACACTGATCTCCTACGAGCAGTACTTC.

This chain uses TRBV9 with TRBJ2-3, with a possible D match to TRBD2 (7 bases). Trimming stripped 4 bases from V and 6 bases from J, with 21 bases between. The CDR3 is made up of 16 amino acids. The germline gives CDR1 SGDLS, CDR2 YYNGEE. In DNA form, the CDR3 reads TGTGCCAGCAGCCCCCGTACTAGCGAAGGGGGGGATACGCAGTATTTT. This gives the protein CASSPRTSEGGDTQYF.

This sequence joins TRBV2 and TRBJ1-1; D unclear. The CDR3 is made up of 15 amino acids. Germline V lookup: CDR1 SNHLY, CDR2 FYNNEI. Trimming stripped 3 bases from V and 1 base from J, with 12 bases between. This CDR3 reads CASSDPLKRNTEAFF. The CDR3 nucleotides are TGTGCCAGCAGTGACCCACTCAAACGGAACACTGAAGCTTTCTTT.

CDR3 loop: CASSFAGGELFF. In DNA, the CDR3 is TGTGCCAGCAGTTTTGCAGGAGGGGAGCTGTTTTTT. V usage is TRBV28 and J usage is TRBJ2-2, with D hard to call. Germline values: CDR1 MDHEN, CDR2 SYDVKM. V was pared by 3 bases and J by 8 bases, with 7 bases between. CDR3 length: 12 amino acids.

The chain links TRBV19 to TRBJ2-7, with D maybe TRBD2 (7 bases). This CDR3 comprises 13 residues. Germline V lookup: CDR1 LNHDA, CDR2 SQIVND (reference sequence). V lost 10 bases to trimming and J lost 3 bases, with 16 bases between them. The CDR3 here is CATGGERDYEQYF. For the CDR3, the DNA is TGTGCCACCGGGGGCGAGCGGGACTACGAGCAGTACTTC.

The chain links TRBV2 to TRBJ2-7; tentative D call: TRBD1 (7 bases). The CDR3 is made up of 15 amino acids. The ends were cut back, 0 bases at V and 2 bases at J, with 11 bases in the middle. From germline, CDR1 is SNHLY and CDR2 FYNNEI. The CDR3 spells CASSEARGQPYEQYF. The CDR3 DNA is TGTGCCAGCAGTGAAGCGCGGGGACAGCCCTACGAGCAGTACTTC. Together with reference TRBV2 and TRBJ2-7, the CDR3 gives the full variable domain: EPEVTQTPSHQVTQMGQEVILRCVPISNHLYFYWYRQILGQKVEFLVSFYNNEISEKSEIFDDQFSVERPDGSNFTLKIRSTKLEDSAMYFCASSEARGQPYEQYFGPGTRLTVT.

The chain couples TRBV6-6 to TRBJ2-7, with D unresolved. This CDR3 has 14 residues. The germline gives CDR1 MNHNY, CDR2 SVGAGI (reference sequence). Trimming pared 5 bases from V and 2 bases from J, leaving 13 bases between. CDR3 bases: TGTGCCAGCAGTGCCGACACTCACCCCTACGAGCAGTACTTC. Amino acid sequence: CASSADTHPYEQYF.

The rearrangement links TRBV6-1 to TRBJ2-7; D gene unclear. Germline CDR1 and CDR2: MNHNS and SASEGT. The V end lost 6 bases, the J end lost 0 bases, and 15 bases lay between the germline ends. The length of the CDR3 is 15 residues. As DNA, the CDR3 is TGTGCCAGCAGAAAATCCCAGGAGAGCTCCTACGAGCAGTACTTC. As protein: CASRKSQESSYEQYF.

A single count supports this clone. The chain recombines TRBV6-5 with TRBJ2-7; 9 nucleotides align to TRBD2. Trimming at V came to 0 bases and at J to 5 bases, leaving 5 bases not matched to a gene. Germline V lookup: CDR1 MNHEY, CDR2 SVGAGI. This CDR3 has 15 residues. CDR3 in DNA: TGTGCCAGCAGTTACTCGAAGCTAGCGGGAAACGAGCAGTACTTC. This translates into CASSYSKLAGNEQYF.

The chain has TRBV7-8 and TRBJ1-6; possible D gene TRBD1, 6 bases. CDR1 is SGHVS, CDR2 FQNEAQ, per germline. This CDR3 comprises 16 residues. V lost 1 base and J lost 0, with 7 bases in between. CDR3 nucleotide sequence: TGTGCCAGCAGCTTAGTAGGGGGCTCCTATAATTCACCCCTCCACTTT. Protein sequence: CASSLVGGSYNSPLHF.

The chain couples TRBV6-1 to TRBJ2-1; TRBD1 is a possible D gene (6 bases). Per germline, CDR1 MNHNS and CDR2 SASEGT. The CDR3 extends over 16 amino acids. Deletions cut 3 bases from V and 4 bases from J, with 16 bases between. The CDR3 DNA is TGTGCCAGCAGTGACCGGGACATCAATCTTTACAATGAGCAGTTCTTC. It specifies CASSDRDINLYNEQFF.

The V gene is TRBV7-8, the J gene TRBJ2-1; 7 bases map to TRBD2. The CDR3 has 15 amino acids. V trimming: 3 bases; J trimming: 8 bases; junction bases outside the gene matches: 10. Germline CDR1 and CDR2: SGHVS and FQNEAQ. The CDR3 DNA is TGTGCCAGCAGCTTGGGGGGGACGACAGTGGATGAGCAGTTCTTC. Residues: CASSLGGTTVDEQFF.

About this clone: Germline and junction disagree at one end, which may indicate a read error. The CDR3 nucleotides are TGCAGCGTGGAAGAACTTTCTAGCGGGACCTACAATGAGCAGTTCTTC. It yields the protein CSVEELSSGTYNEQFF. The rearrangement joins TRBV29-1 to TRBJ2-1; 9 bases are shared with TRBD2. The CDR3 spans 16 residues. Germline lookup yields CDR1 SQVTM and CDR2 ANQGSEA.

The gene calls are TRBV5-4 and TRBJ2-1; 10 bases agree with TRBD1. The V gene end was trimmed by 3 bases and the J gene end by 10 bases; junction bases not matched to a gene: 7. The CDR3 extends over 14 amino acids. Germline V gene sequence: CDR1 SGHNT, CDR2 YYREEE (reference sequence). This CDR3 reads CASSSGTGEVEQFF. Written as DNA, the CDR3 is TGTGCCAGCAGCTCCGGGACAGGGGAAGTCGAGCAGTTCTTC.

The V and J genes are TRBV28 and TRBJ2-7, with 8 bases matching TRBD2. The germline V gene has CDR1 MDHEN and CDR2 SYDVKM. This CDR3 is 14 amino acids long. J gave up 4 bases and V 7 bases, and 9 bases lay outside the gene matches. The DNA for the CDR3 is TGTGCCAGCACCTGGAGCGGGAGTGGGTACGAGCAGTACTTC. This sequence encodes CASTWSGSGYEQYF.

The count of this clone is one. The chain carries TRBV7-8 and TRBJ1-1; TRBD1 matches at 7 bases. CDR3 size: 11 residues. Germline lookup yields CDR1 SGHVS and CDR2 FQNEAQ. J gave up 9 bases and V 5 bases, and 3 bases lay outside the gene matches. DNA for the CDR3: TGTGCCAGCAGCAAGGACAGGAAAGCTTTCTTT. Amino acids: CASSKDRKAFF.

The V and J genes are TRBV7-8 and TRBJ1-2, with 7 bases that match TRBD1. Germline CDR1 reads SGHVS; CDR2 reads FQNEAQ. The CDR3 is 18 residues long. With 5 bases clipped from V and 3 bases from J, the junction kept 18 bases outside the gene matches. CDR3 region: CASSPPPGQSSRDYGYTF. The CDR3 bases are TGTGCCAGCAGCCCACCACCGGGACAGTCATCAAGGGACTATGGCTACACCTTC.

This chain joins TRBV6-1 and TRBJ1-1; TRBD1 might be the D (6 bases). Germline CDR1 MNHNS, CDR2 SASEGT. The germline V and J ends were trimmed by 6 bases and 1 base, with 12 bases remaining between them. The CDR3 contains 14 residues. CDR3 loop: CASRGGSQNTEAFF. The CDR3 coding sequence is TGTGCCAGCAGGGGGGGCTCCCAGAACACTGAAGCTTTCTTT.

This clone was detected only once. The chain carries TRBV27 and TRBJ1-1; 9 bases line up with TRBD1. V was clipped by 3 bases and J by 2 bases; unmatched bases: 1. This CDR3 has 14 amino acids. CDR1 is MNHEY and CDR2 is SMNVEV in the germline V gene (reference sequence). The CDR3 region is CASSFTGGNTEAFF. The CDR3 bases are TGTGCCAGCAGTTTTACAGGGGGCAACACTGAAGCTTTCTTT.

The J gene is TRBJ1-1, the V gene TRBV6-5; no clear D. V was trimmed by 7 bases and J by 4 bases, leaving 16 bases between them. The CDR3 spans 14 residues. CDR1 is MNHEY and CDR2 is SVGAGI in the germline V gene. The CDR3 loop is CASTTFLGSTEAFF. CDR3 nucleotide sequence: TGTGCCAGCACCACCTTTTTAGGGTCCACTGAAGCTTTCTTT.